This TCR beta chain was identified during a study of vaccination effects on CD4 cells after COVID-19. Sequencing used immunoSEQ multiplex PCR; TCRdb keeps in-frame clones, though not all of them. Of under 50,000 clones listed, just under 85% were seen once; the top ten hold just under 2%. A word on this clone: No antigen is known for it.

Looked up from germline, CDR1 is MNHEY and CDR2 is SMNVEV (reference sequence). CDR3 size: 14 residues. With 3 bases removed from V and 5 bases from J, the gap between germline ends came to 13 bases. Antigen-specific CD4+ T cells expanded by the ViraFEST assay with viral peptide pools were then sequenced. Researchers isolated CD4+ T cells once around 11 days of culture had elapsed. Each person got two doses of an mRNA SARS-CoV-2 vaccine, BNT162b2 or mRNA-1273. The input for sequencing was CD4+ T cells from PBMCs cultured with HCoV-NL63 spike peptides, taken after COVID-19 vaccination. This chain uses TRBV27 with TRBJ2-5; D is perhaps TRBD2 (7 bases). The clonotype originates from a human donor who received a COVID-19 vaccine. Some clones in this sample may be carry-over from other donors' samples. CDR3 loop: CASSFGGPRETQYF. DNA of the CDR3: TGTGCCAGCAGTTTCGGGGGGCCTCGGGAGACCCAGTACTTC.